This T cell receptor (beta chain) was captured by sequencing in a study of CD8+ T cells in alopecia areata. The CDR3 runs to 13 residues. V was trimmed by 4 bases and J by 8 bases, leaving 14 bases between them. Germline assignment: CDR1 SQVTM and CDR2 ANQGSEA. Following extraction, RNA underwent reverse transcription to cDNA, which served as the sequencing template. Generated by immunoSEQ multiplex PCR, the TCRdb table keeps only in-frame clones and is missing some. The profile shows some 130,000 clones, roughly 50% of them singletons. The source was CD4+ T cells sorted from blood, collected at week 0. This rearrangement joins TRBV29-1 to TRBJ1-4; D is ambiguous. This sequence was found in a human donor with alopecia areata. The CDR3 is CSVGLQSAEKLFF. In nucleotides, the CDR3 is TGCAGCGTTGGGTTACAGAGCGCAGAAAAACTGTTTTTT.